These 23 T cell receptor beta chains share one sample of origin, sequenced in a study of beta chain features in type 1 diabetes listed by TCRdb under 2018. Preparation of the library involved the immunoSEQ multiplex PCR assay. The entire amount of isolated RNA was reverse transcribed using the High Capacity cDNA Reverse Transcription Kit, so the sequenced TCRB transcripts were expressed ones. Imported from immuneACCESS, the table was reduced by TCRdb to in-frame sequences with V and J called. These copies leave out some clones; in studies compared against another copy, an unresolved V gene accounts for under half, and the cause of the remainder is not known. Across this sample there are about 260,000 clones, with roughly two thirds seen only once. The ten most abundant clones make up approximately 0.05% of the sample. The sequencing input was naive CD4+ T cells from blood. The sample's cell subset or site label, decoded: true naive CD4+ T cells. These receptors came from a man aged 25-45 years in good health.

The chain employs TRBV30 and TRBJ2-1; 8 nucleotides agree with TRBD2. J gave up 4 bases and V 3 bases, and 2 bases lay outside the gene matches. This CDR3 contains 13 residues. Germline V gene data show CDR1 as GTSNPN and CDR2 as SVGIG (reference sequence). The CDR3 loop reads CAWRLAGYNEQFF. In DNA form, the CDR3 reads TGTGCCTGGAGGTTAGCGGGGTACAATGAGCAGTTCTTC. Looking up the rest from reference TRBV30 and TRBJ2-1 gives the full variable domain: SQTIHQWPATLVQPVGSPLSLECTVEGTSNPNLYWYRQAAGRGLQLLFYSVGIGQISSEVPQNLSASRPQDRQFILSSKKLLLSDSGFYLCAWRLAGYNEQFFGPGTRLTVL.

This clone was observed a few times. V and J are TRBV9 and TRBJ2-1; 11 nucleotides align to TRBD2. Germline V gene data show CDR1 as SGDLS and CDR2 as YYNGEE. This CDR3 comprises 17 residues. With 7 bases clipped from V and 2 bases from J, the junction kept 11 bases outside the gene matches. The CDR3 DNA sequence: TGTGCCAGCGACGGGAGACTAGCGGGGATGACCTACAATGAGCAGTTCTTC. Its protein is CASDGRLAGMTYNEQFF.

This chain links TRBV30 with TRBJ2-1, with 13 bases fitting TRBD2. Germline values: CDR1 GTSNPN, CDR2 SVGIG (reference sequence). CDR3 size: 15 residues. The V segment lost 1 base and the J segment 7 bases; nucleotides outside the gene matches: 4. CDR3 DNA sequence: TGTGCCTGGAGTGGGACTAGCGGGAGTCAGAATGAGCAGTTCTTC. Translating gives CAWSGTSGSQNEQFF.

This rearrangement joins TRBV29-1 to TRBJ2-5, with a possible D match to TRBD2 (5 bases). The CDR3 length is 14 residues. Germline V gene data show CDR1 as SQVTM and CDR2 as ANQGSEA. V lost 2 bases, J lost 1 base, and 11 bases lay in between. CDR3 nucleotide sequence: TGCAGCGTTGAAAAGGGAGCGCCCCAAGAGACCCAGTACTTC. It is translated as CSVEKGAPQETQYF.

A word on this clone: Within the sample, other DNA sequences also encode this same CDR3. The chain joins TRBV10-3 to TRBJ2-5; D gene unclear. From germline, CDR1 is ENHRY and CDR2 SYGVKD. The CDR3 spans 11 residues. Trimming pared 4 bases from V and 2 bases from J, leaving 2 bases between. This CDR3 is CAISAQETQYF. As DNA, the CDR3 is TGTGCCATCAGTGCGCAAGAGACCCAGTACTTC.

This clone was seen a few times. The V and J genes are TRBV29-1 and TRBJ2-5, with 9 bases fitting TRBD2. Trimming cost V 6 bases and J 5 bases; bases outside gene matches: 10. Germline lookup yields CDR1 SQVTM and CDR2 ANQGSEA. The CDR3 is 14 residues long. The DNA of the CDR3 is TGCAGCGTGTGGGGCCTAGCGGGGAAGGAGACCCAGTACTTC. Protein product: CSVWGLAGKETQYF. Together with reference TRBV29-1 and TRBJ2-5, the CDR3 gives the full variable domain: SAVISQKPSRDICQRGTSLTIQCQVDSQVTMMFWYRQQPGQSLTLIATANQGSEATYESGFVIDKFPISRPNLTFSTLTVSNMSPEDSSIYLCSVWGLAGKETQYFGPGTRLLVL.

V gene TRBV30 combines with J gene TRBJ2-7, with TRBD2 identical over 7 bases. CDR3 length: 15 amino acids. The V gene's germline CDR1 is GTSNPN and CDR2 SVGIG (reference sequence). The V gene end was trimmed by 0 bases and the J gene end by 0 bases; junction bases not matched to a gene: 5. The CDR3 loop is CAWSVGAGRSYEQYF. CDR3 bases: TGTGCCTGGAGTGTCGGAGCGGGACGCTCCTACGAGCAGTACTTC.

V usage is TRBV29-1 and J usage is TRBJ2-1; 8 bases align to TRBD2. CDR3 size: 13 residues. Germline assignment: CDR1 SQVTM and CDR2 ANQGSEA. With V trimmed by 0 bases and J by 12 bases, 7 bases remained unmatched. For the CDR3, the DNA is TGCAGCGTTGAAGATATCACTAGCGGTCGGCAGTTCTTC. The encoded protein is CSVEDITSGRQFF.

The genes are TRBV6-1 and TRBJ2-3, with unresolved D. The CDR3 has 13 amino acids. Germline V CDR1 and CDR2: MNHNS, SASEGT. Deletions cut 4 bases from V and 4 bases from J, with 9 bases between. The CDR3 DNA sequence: TGTGCCAGCAGTGCCCTTTGGGCAGATACGCAGTATTTT. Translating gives CASSALWADTQYF.

CDR3: CASSVGPGDYEQYF. As DNA, the CDR3 is TGTGCCAGCAGCGTAGGCCCAGGGGACTACGAGCAGTACTTC. The chain joins TRBV9 to TRBJ2-7; D is possibly TRBD1 (6 bases). The ends were cut back, 0 bases at V and 3 bases at J, with 10 bases in the middle. Germline lookup yields CDR1 SGDLS and CDR2 YYNGEE. This CDR3 is 14 amino acids long. The variable domain in full, with the rest retrieved from reference TRBV9 and TRBJ2-7, is DSGVTQTPKHLITATGQRVTLRCSPRSGDLSVYWYQQSLDQGLQFLIQYYNGEERAKGNILERFSAQQFPDLHSELNLSSLELGDSALYFCASSVGPGDYEQYFGPGTRLTVT.

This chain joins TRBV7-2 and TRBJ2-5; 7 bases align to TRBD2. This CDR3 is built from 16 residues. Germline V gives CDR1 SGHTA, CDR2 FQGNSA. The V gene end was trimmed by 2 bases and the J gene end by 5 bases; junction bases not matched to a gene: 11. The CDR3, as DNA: TGTGCCAGCAGCTTAAGGAAGGTGGGAGGGTTGGAGACCCAGTACTTC. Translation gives CASSLRKVGGLETQYF. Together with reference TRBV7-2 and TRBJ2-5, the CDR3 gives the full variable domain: GAGVSQSPSNKVTEKGKDVELRCDPISGHTALYWYRQSLGQGLEFLIYFQGNSAPDKSGLPSDRFSAERTGGSVSTLTIQRTQQEDSAVYLCASSLRKVGGLETQYFGPGTRLLVL.

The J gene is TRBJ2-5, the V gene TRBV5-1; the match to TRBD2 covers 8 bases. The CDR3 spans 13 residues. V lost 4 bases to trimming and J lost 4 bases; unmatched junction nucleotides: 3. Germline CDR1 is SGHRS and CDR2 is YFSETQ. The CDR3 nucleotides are TGCGCCAGCAGCACCGGGGGGGTAGAGACCCAGTACTTC. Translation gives CASSTGGVETQYF.

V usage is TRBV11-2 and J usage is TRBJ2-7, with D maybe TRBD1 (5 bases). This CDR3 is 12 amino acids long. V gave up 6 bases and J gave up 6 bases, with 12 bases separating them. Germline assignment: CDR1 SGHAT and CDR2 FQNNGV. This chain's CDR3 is CASRRRGPEQYF. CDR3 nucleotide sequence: TGTGCCAGCAGGCGAAGGGGTCCCGAGCAGTACTTC.

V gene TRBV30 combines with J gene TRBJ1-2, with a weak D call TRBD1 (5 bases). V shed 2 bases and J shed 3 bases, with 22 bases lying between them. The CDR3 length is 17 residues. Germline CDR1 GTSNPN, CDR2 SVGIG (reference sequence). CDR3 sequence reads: CAWSHPTPLREDYGYTF. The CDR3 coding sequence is TGTGCCTGGAGTCACCCAACTCCCCTCAGGGAGGACTATGGCTACACCTTC.

CDR3 sequence (DNA): TGTGCCAGCAGTTCGGGACCACCCTACAATGAGCAGTTCTTC. It encodes CASSSGPPYNEQFF. The chain links TRBV27 to TRBJ2-1; perhaps D is TRBD1 or TRBD2 (5 bases each). This CDR3 has 14 amino acids. From germline, CDR1 is MNHEY and CDR2 SMNVEV (reference sequence). V dropped 4 bases and J dropped 2 bases, with 9 bases sitting between them.

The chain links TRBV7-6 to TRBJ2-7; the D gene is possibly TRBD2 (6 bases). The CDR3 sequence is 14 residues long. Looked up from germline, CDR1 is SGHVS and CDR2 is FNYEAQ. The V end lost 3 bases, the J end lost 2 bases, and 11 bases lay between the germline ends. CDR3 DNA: TGTGCCAGCAGCTTCGGGACTGCCGCCTACGAGCAGTACTTC. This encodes CASSFGTAAYEQYF. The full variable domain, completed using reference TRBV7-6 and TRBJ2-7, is GAGVSQSPRYKVTKRGQDVALRCDPISGHVSLYWYRQALGQGPEFLTYFNYEAQQDKSGLPNDRFSAERPEGSISTLTIQRTEQRDSAMYRCASSFGTAAYEQYFGPGTRLTVT.

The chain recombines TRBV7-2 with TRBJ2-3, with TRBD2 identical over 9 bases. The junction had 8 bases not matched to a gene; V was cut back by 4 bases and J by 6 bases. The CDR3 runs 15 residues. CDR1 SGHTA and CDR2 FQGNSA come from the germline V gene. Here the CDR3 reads CASSSTSGWTDTQYF. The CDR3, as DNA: TGTGCCAGCAGCTCCACTAGCGGGTGGACCGATACGCAGTATTTT.

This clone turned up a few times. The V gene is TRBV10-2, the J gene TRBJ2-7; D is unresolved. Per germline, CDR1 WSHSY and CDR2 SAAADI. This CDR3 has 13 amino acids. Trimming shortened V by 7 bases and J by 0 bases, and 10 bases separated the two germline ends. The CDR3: CASILDHSYEQYF. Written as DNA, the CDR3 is TGCGCCAGCATCCTGGACCACTCCTACGAGCAGTACTTC.

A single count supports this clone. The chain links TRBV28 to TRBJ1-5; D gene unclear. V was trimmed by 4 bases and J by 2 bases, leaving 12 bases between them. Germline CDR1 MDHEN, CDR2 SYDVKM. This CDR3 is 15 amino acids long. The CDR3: CASSSAPLGNQPQHF. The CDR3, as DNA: TGTGCCAGCAGTTCCGCCCCTTTGGGCAATCAGCCCCAGCATTTT.

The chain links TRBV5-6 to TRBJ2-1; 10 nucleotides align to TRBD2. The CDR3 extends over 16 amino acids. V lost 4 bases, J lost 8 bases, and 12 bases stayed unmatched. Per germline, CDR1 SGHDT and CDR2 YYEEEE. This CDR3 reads CASSLIAGGRQYEQFF. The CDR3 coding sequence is TGTGCCAGCAGCCTAATAGCGGGAGGTCGACAATATGAGCAGTTCTTC.

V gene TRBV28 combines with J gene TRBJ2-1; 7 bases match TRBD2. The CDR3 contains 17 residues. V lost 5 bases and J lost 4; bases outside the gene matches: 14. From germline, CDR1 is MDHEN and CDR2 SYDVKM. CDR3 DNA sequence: TGTGCCAGCAGTGCCCTTAAGGGCAGCGGGAAATACAATGAGCAGTTCTTC. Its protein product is CASSALKGSGKYNEQFF. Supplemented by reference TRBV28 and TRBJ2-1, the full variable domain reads DVKVTQSSRYLVKRTGEKVFLECVQDMDHENMFWYRQDPGLGLRLIYFSYDVKMKEKGDIPEGYSVSREKKERFSLILESASTNQTSMYLCASSALKGSGKYNEQFFGPGTRLTVL.

The CDR3 region is CASSSTSGYNEQFF. In nucleotides, the CDR3 is TGCGCCAGCAGCTCGACTAGCGGCTACAATGAGCAGTTCTTC. The chain uses TRBV5-1 and TRBJ2-1, with 9 bases matching TRBD2. This CDR3 has 14 residues. Per the germline V gene, CDR1 is SGHRS and CDR2 is YFSETQ. The V and J ends lost 3 bases and 3 bases, in that order; junction bases with no gene match: 1.

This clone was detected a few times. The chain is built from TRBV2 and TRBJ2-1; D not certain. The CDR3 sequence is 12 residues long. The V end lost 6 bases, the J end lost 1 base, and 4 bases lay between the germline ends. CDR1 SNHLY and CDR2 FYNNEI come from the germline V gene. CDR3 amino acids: CASRPSYNEQFF. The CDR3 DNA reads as TGTGCCAGCAGACCTTCCTACAATGAGCAGTTCTTC.